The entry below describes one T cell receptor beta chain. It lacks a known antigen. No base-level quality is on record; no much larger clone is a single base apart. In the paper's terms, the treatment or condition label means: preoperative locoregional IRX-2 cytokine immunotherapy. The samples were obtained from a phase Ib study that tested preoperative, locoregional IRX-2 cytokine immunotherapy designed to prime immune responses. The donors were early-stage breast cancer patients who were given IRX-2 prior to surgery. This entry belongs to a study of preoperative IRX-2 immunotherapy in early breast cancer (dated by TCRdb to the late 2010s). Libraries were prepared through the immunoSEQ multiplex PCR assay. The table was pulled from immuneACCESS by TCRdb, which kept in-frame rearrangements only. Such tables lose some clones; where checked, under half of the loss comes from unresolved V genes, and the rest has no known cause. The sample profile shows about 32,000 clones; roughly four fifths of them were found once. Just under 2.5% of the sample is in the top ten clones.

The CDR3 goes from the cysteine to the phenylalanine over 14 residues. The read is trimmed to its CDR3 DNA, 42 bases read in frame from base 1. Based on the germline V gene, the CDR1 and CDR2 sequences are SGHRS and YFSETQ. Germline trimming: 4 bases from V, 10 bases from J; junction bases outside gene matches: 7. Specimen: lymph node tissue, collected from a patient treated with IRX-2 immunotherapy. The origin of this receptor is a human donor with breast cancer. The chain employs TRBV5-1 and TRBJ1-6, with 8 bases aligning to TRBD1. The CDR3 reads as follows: CASSPGQGGSPLHF. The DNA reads TGCGCCAGCAGCCCCGGACAGGGTGGGTCACCCCTCCACTTT.